This TCR beta chain was recovered during a study of blood T cell repertoires in COVID-19. Unmatched junction bases numbered 7, after V lost 0 bases and J lost 2 bases. The CDR3 is 16 residues long. The germline gives CDR1 SGHRS, CDR2 YFSETQ. Assay used: immunoSEQ multiplex PCR; TCRdb lists only in-frame clones, some missing. Among 230,000 or so clones listed, roughly 84% were seen once. The receptor was derived from a middle-aged man with active or convalescent COVID-19. The sample comprised peripheral blood. The V call is TRBV5-1, the J call TRBJ1-2; 7 bases are shared with TRBD1. CDR3 bases: TGCGCCAGCAGCTTGGAACGGACAGGCTGGAACTATGGCTACACCTTC. As protein: CASSLERTGWNYGYTF. The full variable domain, completed using reference TRBV5-1 and TRBJ1-2, is KAGVTQTPRYLIKTRGQQVTLSCSPISGHRSVSWYQQTPGQGLQFLFEYFSETQRNKGNFPGRFSGRQFSNSRSEMNVSTLELGDSALYLCASSLERTGWNYGYTFGSGTRLTVV.